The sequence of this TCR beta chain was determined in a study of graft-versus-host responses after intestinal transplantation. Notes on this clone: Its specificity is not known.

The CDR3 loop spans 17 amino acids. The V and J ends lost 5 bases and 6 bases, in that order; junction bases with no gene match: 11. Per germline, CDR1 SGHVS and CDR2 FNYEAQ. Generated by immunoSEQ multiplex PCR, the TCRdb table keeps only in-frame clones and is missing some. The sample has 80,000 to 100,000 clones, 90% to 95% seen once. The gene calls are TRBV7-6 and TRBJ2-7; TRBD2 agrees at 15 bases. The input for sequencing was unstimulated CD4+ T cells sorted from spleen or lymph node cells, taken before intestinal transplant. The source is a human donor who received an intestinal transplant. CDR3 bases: TGTGCCAGCAGCCTGTGGACTAGCGGGAGGGTCTCGGGCGAGCAGTACTTC. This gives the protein CASSLWTSGRVSGEQYF. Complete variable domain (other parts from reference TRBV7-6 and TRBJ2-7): GAGVSQSPRYKVTKRGQDVALRCDPISGHVSLYWYRQALGQGPEFLTYFNYEAQQDKSGLPNDRFSAERPEGSISTLTIQRTEQRDSAMYRCASSLWTSGRVSGEQYFGPGTRLTVT.